This T cell receptor beta chain was retrieved from a study of cytomegalovirus exposure and HLA in healthy donors. Both 60 Vbeta primers and 13 Jbeta primers went into the PCR. Clones were read by immunoSEQ multiplex PCR, and TCRdb kept only the in-frame ones, dropping some. Among about 140,000 clones listed, about 72% were seen once. Study-wide results and limits: Specificity of a few CMV-associated chains for CMV antigens was verified in vitro. The later analysis indicated that the majority of CMV-associated TCR beta chains appeared HLA-restricted. TCR beta sequences reportedly predicted most subjects' HLA-A and HLA-B alleles accurately. Among TCR beta chains, those listed as cytomegalovirus-associated numbered around 160.

As for this clone: Its antigen is currently unknown.

The germline V gene has CDR1 MNHEY and CDR2 SVGAGI. There are 14 residues in the CDR3. V shed 7 bases and J shed 6 bases, with 15 bases lying between them. The sample comprised PBMCs. The sequence came from a man aged 35 to 55 in good health and CMV-seronegative. V is TRBV6-5 and J is TRBJ2-2; no clear D. The DNA of the CDR3 is TGTGCCAGCATGGGCCAGAGAAATTCCGGGGAGCTGTTTTTT. This translates into CASMGQRNSGELFF.